Listed below are T cell receptor beta chains from one sample, sequenced in a study of sequential checkpoint blockade in melanoma. Using immunoSEQ multiplex PCR, the repertoire was profiled, and TCRdb retains in-frame clones only, with some absent. The profile covers about 5,500 clones, with just under 40% appearing a single time and roughly 8.7% taken by the ten largest. Sequencing was performed on tumor tissue (inferred from file names), taken from a patient given nivolumab and ipilimumab in sequence. These receptors all stem from a human donor with melanoma. Each CDR3 is given with its conserved first and last residue. The D gene is left open where the match is weak. Clone size is not always given. Where it is, it says once, few, many or a class for expanded clones.

d_gene,abundance,j_gene,v_gene,CDR3nt,CDR3aa
.,medium-sized,TRBJ2-7,TRBV11-3,TGTGCCAGCAGCTCATACAGGGGAGGCTACGAGCAGTACTTC,CASSSYRGGYEQYF
TRBD1,.,TRBJ2-7,TRBV11-3,TGTGCCAGCAGCTCCGGGACAGGGCGACTAAGCTCCTACGAGCAGTACTTC,CASSSGTGRLSSYEQYF
.,many,TRBJ2-7,TRBV11-3,TGTGCCAGCAGCTTATCGCATTGGGCAGGGATCTACGAGCAGTACTTC,CASSLSHWAGIYEQYF
.,.,TRBJ2-1,TRBV12-2,TGTGCAAGTCGCTTAGGCACCCGGCAGCACCGCTACAATGAGCAGTTCTTC,CASRLGTRQHRYNEQFF
.,.,TRBJ2-7,TRBV18,TGTGCCAGCTCACCACTGACTCCGCCCGAGCAGTACTTC,CASSPLTPPEQYF
TRBD2,.,TRBJ2-1,TRBV23-1,TGCGCCCCCCTACCCCTAGCGGGAGATCATGAGCAGTTCTTC,CAPLPLAGDHEQFF
.,.,TRBJ2-5,TRBV5-1,TGCGCCAGCAGCTTGGTCTACGGGGAGCAAGAGACCCAGTACTTC,CASSLVYGEQETQYF
TRBD2,few,TRBJ2-3,TRBV6-7,TGTGCCAGCAGCCTGAGGACTAGCCGCACAGATACGCAGTATTTT,CASSLRTSRTDTQYF
TRBD1,few,TRBJ2-7,TRBV19,TGTGCCAGTAGGGGACAGGGCGCGGACGAGCAGTACTTC,CASRGQGADEQYF
.,.,TRBJ1-1,TRBV19,TGTGCCAGTAGTATTGAGGTGAACACTGAAGCTTTCTTT,CASSIEVNTEAFF
TRBD1,.,TRBJ2-7,TRBV5-1,TGCGCCAGCAGCTTGGGGACAGGCAGCGGTGTGCAGTACTTC,CASSLGTGSGVQYF
TRBD1,once,TRBJ2-6,TRBV19,TGTGCCAGTAGTACAGGACAGGGGGCCTCTGGGGCCAACGTCCTGACTTTC,CASSTGQGASGANVLTF
.,.,TRBJ2-2,TRBV30,TGTGCCTGGAGCCCCATGGGGGCAGGCACCGGGGAGCTGTTTTTT,CAWSPMGAGTGELFF
.,few,TRBJ1-1,TRBV6-8,TGTGCCAGCAGGACTCCGGGGGCGAGGTTCACTGAAGCTTTCTTT,CASRTPGARFTEAFF
.,.,TRBJ2-3,TRBV18,TGTGCCAGCTCACCTGGTGGAGCAGCGCAGTATTTT,CASSPGGAAQYF
.,.,TRBJ2-2,TRBV2,TGTGCCAGCAGTGTTTTACGCCAAGACACCGGGGAGCTGTTTTTT,CASSVLRQDTGELFF
.,.,TRBJ1-1,TRBV18,TGTGCCAGCTCACTTCAGGGAACGAACACTGAAGCTTTCTTT,CASSLQGTNTEAFF
.,.,TRBJ2-3,TRBV11-3,TGTGCCAGCAGCTTAGAGGGGGGCGGAATCACAGATACGCAGTATTTT,CASSLEGGGITDTQYF
.,.,TRBJ2-5,TRBV6-8,TGTGCCAGCAGCTGGATGGCGGGAGAGACCCAGTACTTC,CASSWMAGETQYF
.,many,TRBJ2-1,TRBV27,TGTGCCAGCAGGACAGAATACAATGAGCAGTTCTTC,CASRTEYNEQFF
.,few,TRBJ1-3,TRBV9,TGTGCCAGCAGCGTAGCGGTGGGCTCGGACACCATATATTTT,CASSVAVGSDTIYF
.,few,TRBJ1-1,TRBV25-1,TGTGCCAGCAGTGCAGCTGGTCCTGGACAAGAAGCTTTCTTT,CASSAAGPGQEAFF
.,.,TRBJ1-2,TRBV5-1,TGCGCCAGCAGCTTGGATGGGGGGCGCGGGGTTGGCTACACCTTC,CASSLDGGRGVGYTF
TRBD1,few,TRBJ1-3,TRBV19,TGTGCCAGTAGTGTACAGGGGGCAGACACCATATATTTT,CASSVQGADTIYF
.,.,TRBJ2-3,TRBV5-1,TGCGCCAGCAGCAGAGGACAGAGCACAGATACGCAGTATTTT,CASSRGQSTDTQYF
TRBD2,.,TRBJ2-7,TRBV5-1,TGCGCCAGCAGCTTGGCCACCCACAGCGGGAAGTCCTACGAGCAGTACTTC,CASSLATHSGKSYEQYF